Listed here is a single TCR beta chain. The CDR3 is 17 amino acids. V lost 4 bases, J lost 5 bases, and 21 bases lay in between. The germline V gene encodes CDR1 MNHEY and CDR2 SVGEGT. The data derive from a study of blood T cell repertoires in COVID-19. Whole-study context: Collection of acute and convalescent COVID-19 samples took place in the United States, Italy and Spain. Sample material is recorded as cDNA or gDNA derived from T cells, B-cell-depleted T cells, or PBMCs.

Original handling: Amplified reference gene primers provided the basis for estimating nucleated cell counts. Produced via immunoSEQ multiplex PCR; TCRdb's table is partial and in-frame only. For V, J and clone size, that table is used; D and trimming come from the DNA. The profile shows around 250,000 clones, 86% of them singletons. This rearrangement joins TRBV6-2 or TRBV6-3 to TRBJ2-1; a possible D gene is TRBD2 (6 bases). The sample was peripheral blood. The TCR was taken from a woman in her twenties or thirties with active or convalescent COVID-19. The DNA of the CDR3 is TGTGCCAGCAGTTCTGGACTCTACTCGGGCGGGAACAATGAGCAGTTCTTC. It codes for CASSSGLYSGGNNEQFF.